This T cell receptor beta chain was recorded in a study of blood T cell repertoires in COVID-19. Cohort allocation depended upon clinical history that participants reported. CDR3 length: 15 residues. Germline CDR1 and CDR2: MNHNS and SASEGT. V dropped 2 bases and J dropped 7 bases, with 17 bases sitting between them. Authors' processing steps: Nucleated cell counts were estimated from reference gene primer amplification. Repertoires were generated with immunoSEQ multiplex PCR, while TCRdb's copy carries only in-frame clones and drops some. V, J and clone size were drawn from that table, and D and trimming were deduced from the DNA. The profile shows about 64,000 clones, 88% of them singletons.

The material sequenced was PBMCs or T cells enriched from blood (not recorded which). The rearrangement joins TRBV6-1 to TRBJ2-5, with a tentative D call TRBD1 (5 bases). The receptor comes from a woman aged 40 to 50 who had recovered from COVID-19. The CDR3 sequence is CASSELGSKGSTQYF. CDR3 sequence (DNA): TGTGCCAGCAGTGAATTGGGTAGCAAGGGGTCGACCCAGTACTTC.